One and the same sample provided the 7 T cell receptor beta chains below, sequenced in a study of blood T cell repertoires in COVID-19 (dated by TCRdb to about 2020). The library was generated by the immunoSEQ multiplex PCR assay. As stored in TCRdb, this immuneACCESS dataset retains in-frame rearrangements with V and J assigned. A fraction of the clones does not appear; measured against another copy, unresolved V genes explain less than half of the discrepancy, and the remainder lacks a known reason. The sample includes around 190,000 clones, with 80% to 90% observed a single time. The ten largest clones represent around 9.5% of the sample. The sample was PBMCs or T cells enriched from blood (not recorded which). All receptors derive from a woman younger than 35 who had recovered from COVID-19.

The CDR3 protein is CASARQGNTEAFF. The CDR3 region has the DNA TGCGCCAGCGCAAGACAGGGGAACACTGAAGCTTTCTTT. V is TRBV4-1 and J is TRBJ1-1; 7 bases fit TRBD1. The V gene's germline CDR1 is MGHRA and CDR2 YSYEKL. The CDR3 loop spans 13 amino acids. V lost 8 bases to trimming and J lost 1 base; unmatched junction nucleotides: 4.

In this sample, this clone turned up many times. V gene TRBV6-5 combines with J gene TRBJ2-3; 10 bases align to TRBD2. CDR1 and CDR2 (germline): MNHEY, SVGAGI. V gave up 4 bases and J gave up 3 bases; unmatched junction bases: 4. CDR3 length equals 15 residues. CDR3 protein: CASSFLAGETDTQYF. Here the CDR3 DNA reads TGTGCCAGCAGTTTCCTAGCGGGAGAGACAGATACGCAGTATTTT.

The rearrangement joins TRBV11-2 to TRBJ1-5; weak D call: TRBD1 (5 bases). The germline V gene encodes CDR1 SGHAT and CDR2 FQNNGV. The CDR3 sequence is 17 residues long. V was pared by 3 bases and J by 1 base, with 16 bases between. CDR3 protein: CASSLGRGVFSNQPQHF. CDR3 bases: TGTGCCAGCAGCTTGGGCCGGGGGGTGTTCAGCAATCAGCCCCAGCATTTT. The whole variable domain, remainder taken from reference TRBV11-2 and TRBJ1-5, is EAGVAQSPRYKIIEKRQSVAFWCNPISGHATLYWYQQILGQGPKLLIQFQNNGVVDDSQLPKDRFSAERLKGVDSTLKIQPAKLEDSAVYLCASSLGRGVFSNQPQHFGDGTRLSIL.

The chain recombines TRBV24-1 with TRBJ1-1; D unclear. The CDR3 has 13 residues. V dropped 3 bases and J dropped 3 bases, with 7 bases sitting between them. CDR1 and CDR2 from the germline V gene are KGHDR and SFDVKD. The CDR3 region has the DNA TGTGCCACCAGTGATCCCCATTACACTGAAGCTTTCTTT. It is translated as CATSDPHYTEAFF.

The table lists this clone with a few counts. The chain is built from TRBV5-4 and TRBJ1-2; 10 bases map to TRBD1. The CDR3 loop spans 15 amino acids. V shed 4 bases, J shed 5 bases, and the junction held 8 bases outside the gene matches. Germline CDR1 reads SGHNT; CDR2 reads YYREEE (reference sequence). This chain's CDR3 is CASSRTGQGYYGYTF. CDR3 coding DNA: TGTGCCAGCAGCCGAACGGGACAGGGGTATTATGGCTACACCTTC. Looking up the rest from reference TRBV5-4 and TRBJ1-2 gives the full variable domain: ETGVTQSPTHLIKTRGQQVTLRCSSQSGHNTVSWYQQALGQGPQFIFQYYREEENGRGNFPPRFSGLQFPNYSSELNVNALELDDSALYLCASSRTGQGYYGYTFGSGTRLTVV.

Here the CDR3 reads CASSSDQGLQETQYF. In DNA form, the CDR3 reads TGCGCCAGCAGCTCGGACCAGGGACTCCAAGAGACCCAGTACTTC. The rearrangement links TRBV5-1 to TRBJ2-5, with D possibly TRBD2 on 6 matching bases. Germline values: CDR1 SGHRS, CDR2 YFSETQ. The CDR3 has 15 residues. V was shortened by 3 bases and J by 1 base, with 13 bases between the two germline ends.

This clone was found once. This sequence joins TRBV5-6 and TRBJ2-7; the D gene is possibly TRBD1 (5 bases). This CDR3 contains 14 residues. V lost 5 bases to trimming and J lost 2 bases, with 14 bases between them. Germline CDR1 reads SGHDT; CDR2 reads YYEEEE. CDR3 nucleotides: TGTGCCAGCAGTTTCACAGGATCCCCCTACGAGCAGTACTTC. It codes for CASSFTGSPYEQYF.